This passage covers 28 T cell receptor beta chains from one sample sequenced in a study of shared clonotypes between healthy human individuals. CD8 cells classed as naive were CD45RO-negative and positively selected for CCR7, excluding terminally differentiated effector memory CD45RA+ cells. Method: immunoSEQ multiplex PCR; TCRdb's copy keeps in-frame clones and lacks some. The sample lists fewer than 700,000 clones, roughly 96% seen once, with approximately 0.11% in the top ten. Input material: naive CD8+ T cells sorted from blood. All receptors derive from a young woman in good health.

The chain is built from TRBV25-1 and TRBJ2-1, with D possibly being TRBD2 (5 bases). The V gene lost 6 bases and the J gene lost 6 bases, with 6 bases spanning the gap. The CDR3 is made up of 11 amino acids. Germline-derived CDR1 and CDR2 are MGHDK and SYGVNS. The CDR3 nucleotides are TGTGCCAGCAGGGGGAGCAATGAGCAGTTCTTC. Its protein product is CASRGSNEQFF.

The chain recombines TRBV19 with TRBJ2-5; 8 bases are a match to TRBD1. The CDR3 consists of 13 residues. Germline V gene data show CDR1 as LNHDA and CDR2 as SQIVND (reference sequence). Trimming took 7 bases from V and 3 from J; bases not matched to a gene: 4. CDR3 loop: CASNGQGKETQYF. The CDR3 DNA sequence: TGTGCCAGTAACGGACAGGGCAAAGAGACCCAGTACTTC.

This clone appeared a single time. This chain uses TRBV11-3 with TRBJ2-2; D unclear. CDR1 SGHNT and CDR2 YENEEA come from the germline V gene. With 3 bases removed from V and 0 bases from J, the gap between germline ends came to 5 bases. The CDR3 is 14 residues long. The CDR3 DNA is TGTGCCAGCAGCTTTTCTCCGAACACCGGGGAGCTGTTTTTT. This codes for CASSFSPNTGELFF.

The CDR3 nucleotides read TGCGCCAGCAGCTTGGATTTCACCTGGGGGTACGAGCAGTACTTC. Translation: CASSLDFTWGYEQYF. V is TRBV5-1 and J is TRBJ2-7; possibly TRBD1 or TRBD2 for D (5 bases each). Germline V CDR1 and CDR2: SGHRS, YFSETQ. V was shortened by 0 bases and J by 4 bases, with 14 bases between the two germline ends. The CDR3 loop spans 15 amino acids.

This clone was observed once. Germline is not matched at one junction end, which may reflect a read error. CDR3 loop: CASSLGLSHEQYF. The CDR3 region has the DNA TGTGCCAGCAGCTTAGGTCTCTCCCACGAGCAGTACTTC. J is TRBJ2-7 and V is TRBV5-6; unclear D gene. The CDR3 is 13 residues long. Per the germline V gene, CDR1 is SGHDT and CDR2 is YYEEEE.

This clone was counted a single time. The V gene is TRBV11-2, the J gene TRBJ2-7, with 7 positions matching TRBD2. J lost 2 bases, V lost 6 bases, and 13 bases had no gene match. The V gene's germline CDR1 is SGHAT and CDR2 FQNNGV. This CDR3 contains 16 residues. The CDR3 protein is CASRSPTSGTTYEQYF. Here the CDR3 DNA reads TGTGCCAGCAGATCTCCAACAAGCGGGACGACCTACGAGCAGTACTTC.

The chain carries TRBV7-9 and TRBJ2-7; TRBD1 matches 9 bases. V was pared by 4 bases and J by 4 bases, with 14 bases of the junction left unmatched. The CDR3 spans 17 residues. Germline assignment: CDR1 SEHNR and CDR2 FQNEAQ (reference sequence). Here the CDR3 reads CASSSGPAGQGSYEQYF. CDR3 sequence (DNA): TGTGCCAGCAGCTCAGGCCCCGCGGGACAGGGATCTTACGAGCAGTACTTC.

About this clone: Other DNA sequences of this sample code for an identical CDR3. This chain links TRBV29-1 with TRBJ1-2; unclear D gene. The germline V gene encodes CDR1 SQVTM and CDR2 ANQGSEA. Trimming stripped 0 bases from V and 7 bases from J, with 9 bases between. The CDR3 has 12 residues. The CDR3 sequence: CSVEDLRVGYTF. The CDR3 coding sequence is TGCAGCGTTGAAGATCTGCGTGTTGGCTACACCTTC. The whole variable domain, filled in from reference TRBV29-1 and TRBJ1-2, reads SAVISQKPSRDICQRGTSLTIQCQVDSQVTMMFWYRQQPGQSLTLIATANQGSEATYESGFVIDKFPISRPNLTFSTLTVSNMSPEDSSIYLCSVEDLRVGYTFGSGTRLTVV.

CDR3 nucleotides: TGTGCCAGCAAGCTAGGCTACGAGCAGTACTTC. Protein sequence: CASKLGYEQYF. This chain uses TRBV6-1 with TRBJ2-7; D gene uncertain. Germline V gene data show CDR1 as MNHNS and CDR2 as SASEGT. The CDR3 totals 11 residues. V lost 7 bases and J lost 3, with 7 bases in between.

The DNA of the CDR3 is TGTGCCAGCAGCCCGGAAGGGGCAGATGGGCAGTTCTTC. Its translation is CASSPEGADGQFF. V usage is TRBV4-2 and J usage is TRBJ2-1; D possibly corresponds to TRBD1 (5 bases). Germline V lookup: CDR1 LGHNA, CDR2 YNFKEQ. V shed 4 bases and J shed 12 bases, with 16 bases lying between them. The CDR3 loop spans 13 amino acids.

The CDR3 loop reads CASRPGAFETQYF. The CDR3 DNA reads TGTGCCAGTAGGCCGGGAGCATTTGAGACCCAGTACTTC. V gene TRBV19 combines with J gene TRBJ2-5; D may be TRBD2 (6 bases). This CDR3 is 13 amino acids long. Germline CDR1 LNHDA, CDR2 SQIVND (reference sequence). V dropped 6 bases and J dropped 5 bases, with 13 bases sitting between them.

This clone was counted once. The CDR3 DNA sequence: TGTGCCAGCCCCAGTGGGTCGGGTCGGGACAGGGCCCTAATTACCTTC. Amino acid sequence: CASPSGSGRDRALITF. The genes are TRBV2 and TRBJ1-2, with 9 bases matching TRBD1. The CDR3 length is 16 residues. Germline V CDR1 and CDR2: SNHLY, FYNNEI. J gave up 14 bases and V 8 bases, and 24 bases lay outside the gene matches.

On this clone: This CDR3 is missing its conserved last phenylalanine or tryptophan, likely due to a read error. The rearrangement links TRBV5-4 to TRBJ1-2; 7 nucleotides match TRBD1. This CDR3 comprises 13 residues. CDR1 and CDR2 (germline): SGHNT, YYREEE (reference sequence). V gave up 0 bases and J gave up 8 bases; unmatched junction bases: 4. The CDR3 DNA is TGTGCCAGCAGCTTGGACAGGGGTAGCGGCTACACCTCC. Translation: CASSLDRGSGYTS.

V gene TRBV11-2 combines with J gene TRBJ2-3; D may match TRBD1 or TRBD2 (5 bases each). V was trimmed by 1 base and J by 6 bases, leaving 17 bases between them. CDR1 is SGHAT and CDR2 is FQNNGV in the germline V gene. This CDR3 has 16 amino acids. CDR3 sequence: CASSLAGLVWGDTQYF. The CDR3 nucleotides read TGTGCCAGCAGCTTAGCGGGGCTAGTCTGGGGGGATACGCAGTATTTT.

The chain carries TRBV5-4 and TRBJ2-1; D is possibly TRBD1 (5 bases). V was shortened by 4 bases and J by 4 bases, with 18 bases between the two germline ends. Germline V gene lookup returns CDR1 SGHNT and CDR2 YYREEE (reference sequence). This CDR3 spans 16 amino acids. In nucleotides, the CDR3 is TGTGCCAGCAGCGGACCGACAGTTACATCGTACAATGAGCAGTTCTTC. Its protein product is CASSGPTVTSYNEQFF.

This clone has only one observation. The J gene is TRBJ2-7, the V gene TRBV5-1; 12 bases align to TRBD2. Trimming took 5 bases from V and 4 from J; bases not matched to a gene: 10. Per germline, CDR1 SGHRS and CDR2 YFSETQ. This CDR3 region has 16 residues. The CDR3: CASRYEPGLAGYEQYF. The CDR3 nucleotides are TGCGCCAGCAGGTATGAACCGGGACTAGCGGGTTACGAGCAGTACTTC.

J is TRBJ2-3 and V is TRBV2; 11 bases match TRBD2. J gave up 8 bases and V 8 bases, and 12 bases lay outside the gene matches. The CDR3 has 15 residues. CDR1 is SNHLY, CDR2 FYNNEI, per germline. The CDR3 is CASLTRTSGSVTQYF. CDR3 DNA sequence: TGTGCCAGCCTTACGCGCACTAGCGGGAGTGTTACGCAGTATTTT.

This clone appeared a single time. This chain uses TRBV5-4 with TRBJ2-3; D not resolved. CDR3 size: 11 residues. Germline CDR1 is SGHNT and CDR2 is YYREEE (reference sequence). Trimming shortened V by 9 bases and J by 2 bases, and 7 bases separated the two germline ends. CDR3 sequence reads: CATGTTDTQYF. CDR3 bases: TGTGCCACAGGTACCACAGATACGCAGTATTTT. The full variable domain, in which reference TRBV5-4 and TRBJ2-3 provide the parts outside the CDR3, is ETGVTQSPTHLIKTRGQQVTLRCSSQSGHNTVSWYQQALGQGPQFIFQYYREEENGRGNFPPRFSGLQFPNYSSELNVNALELDDSALYLCATGTTDTQYFGPGTRLTVL.

The gene calls are TRBV30 and TRBJ2-1; perhaps TRBD1 as D (5 bases). Per the germline V gene, CDR1 is GTSNPN and CDR2 is SVGIG (reference sequence). This CDR3 contains 16 residues. With 1 base removed from V and 0 bases from J, the gap between germline ends came to 13 bases. The CDR3 loop is CAWSERHRTSYNEQFF. In nucleotides, the CDR3 is TGTGCCTGGAGTGAAAGACACAGGACCTCCTACAATGAGCAGTTCTTC.

The V gene is TRBV28, the J gene TRBJ2-5, with TRBD2 matching over 9 bases. Looked up from germline, CDR1 is MDHEN and CDR2 is SYDVKM. J was trimmed by 5 bases and V by 3 bases; bases with no gene match: 4. CDR3 length equals 14 residues. The CDR3 region is CASSLPREGETQYF. For the CDR3, the DNA is TGTGCCAGCAGTTTGCCGCGGGAGGGGGAGACCCAGTACTTC. Together with reference TRBV28 and TRBJ2-5, the CDR3 gives the full variable domain: DVKVTQSSRYLVKRTGEKVFLECVQDMDHENMFWYRQDPGLGLRLIYFSYDVKMKEKGDIPEGYSVSREKKERFSLILESASTNQTSMYLCASSLPREGETQYFGPGTRLLVL.

The genes are TRBV7-6 and TRBJ2-3; 10 nucleotides match TRBD2. The CDR3 contains 15 residues. Trimming cost V 8 bases and J 0 bases; bases outside gene matches: 5. Germline loops: CDR1 SGHVS, CDR2 FNYEAQ. CDR3: CASLAGDISTDTQYF. The CDR3 DNA reads TGTGCCAGCCTAGCGGGAGATATTAGCACAGATACGCAGTATTTT. The whole variable domain, filled in from reference TRBV7-6 and TRBJ2-3, reads GAGVSQSPRYKVTKRGQDVALRCDPISGHVSLYWYRQALGQGPEFLTYFNYEAQQDKSGLPNDRFSAERPEGSISTLTIQRTEQRDSAMYRCASLAGDISTDTQYFGPGTRLTVL.

This chain connects TRBV5-4 to TRBJ2-1; 10 bases match TRBD1. The CDR3 consists of 16 residues. CDR1 and CDR2 from the germline V gene are SGHNT and YYREEE (reference sequence). V dropped 0 bases and J dropped 6; count of bases not matched to a gene: 6. CDR3 DNA: TGTGCCAGCAGCTTGGTCGGGACAGGGGCGCTCAATGAGCAGTTCTTC. As protein: CASSLVGTGALNEQFF.

The chain couples TRBV5-6 to TRBJ2-7, with no clear D. This CDR3 is 14 amino acids long. The germline V and J ends were trimmed by 3 bases and 3 bases, with 13 bases remaining between them. CDR1 and CDR2 (germline): SGHDT, YYEEEE. The CDR3 DNA reads TGTGCCAGCAGCTCACCTGACATTTTCTACGAGCAGTACTTC. Its translation: CASSSPDIFYEQYF.

This clone was seen once. The chain links TRBV29-1 to TRBJ1-1, with 8 nucleotides matching TRBD1. This CDR3 spans 14 amino acids. V dropped 8 bases and J dropped 1; count of bases not matched to a gene: 9. Per germline, CDR1 SQVTM and CDR2 ANQGSEA. CDR3 protein: CSFRPDRENTEAFF. The CDR3 DNA is TGCAGCTTCAGGCCGGACAGGGAGAACACTGAAGCTTTCTTT.

The chain recombines TRBV6-1 with TRBJ2-7; D might be TRBD1 or TRBD2, each matching 5 bases. The length of the CDR3 is 14 residues. Trimming pared 5 bases from V and 4 bases from J, leaving 15 bases between. Germline CDR1 and CDR2: MNHNS and SASEGT. The CDR3 DNA reads TGTGCCAGCAGTCCTTTTGGGACCAAATACGAGCAGTACTTC. This codes for CASSPFGTKYEQYF.

The CDR3 nucleotides are TGTGCCAGCAGCACTCGGACATACTACGAGCAGTACTTC. Its protein is CASSTRTYYEQYF. J is TRBJ2-5 and V is TRBV14, with D possibly being TRBD1 (5 bases). The assigned J gene may be wrong: the sequence end matches TRBJ2-7 better. The CDR3 runs to 13 residues. From germline, CDR1 is SGHDN and CDR2 FVKESK.

This clone occurred once. The genes are TRBV28 and TRBJ1-4; 8 bases are a match to TRBD1. V dropped 10 bases and J dropped 4; count of bases not matched to a gene: 8. The CDR3 is 14 amino acids. From germline, CDR1 is MDHEN and CDR2 SYDVKM. CDR3 residues: CATIPDRGNEKLFF. Written as DNA, the CDR3 is TGTGCCACCATCCCAGACAGGGGTAATGAAAAACTGTTTTTT.

The chain uses TRBV28 and TRBJ1-6; TRBD1 matches 7 bases. V trimming: 5 bases; J trimming: 10 bases; junction bases outside the gene matches: 8. The germline gives CDR1 MDHEN, CDR2 SYDVKM. This CDR3 is 14 amino acids long. The CDR3 nucleotides read TGTGCCAGCAGTCCATTTCACAGGGGCTCACCCCTCCACTTT. The encoded protein is CASSPFHRGSPLHF. The full variable domain, rest sourced from reference TRBV28 and TRBJ1-6, is DVKVTQSSRYLVKRTGEKVFLECVQDMDHENMFWYRQDPGLGLRLIYFSYDVKMKEKGDIPEGYSVSREKKERFSLILESASTNQTSMYLCASSPFHRGSPLHFGNGTRLTVT.